This T cell receptor (beta chain) was found in a study of blood T cell repertoires in COVID-19. Overall study: Acute-phase and convalescent COVID-19 samples originated in the United States, Italy and Spain. From T cells, B-cell-depleted T cells, or PBMCs came the material, which was cDNA or gDNA.

Only in-frame clones appear in the TCRdb table, and some are missing; sequencing was by immunoSEQ multiplex PCR. The sample shows some 170,000 clones, 85% of them seen only once. This sequence was found in a woman aged 55-70 years with acute or convalescent COVID-19. Sequencing used peripheral blood.

CDR3 in amino acids: CAWGQALNTEAFF. The CDR3 nucleotides read TGTGCCTGGGGACAGGCCCTGAACACTGAAGCTTTCTTT. The rearrangement uses TRBV30 and TRBJ1-1; 7 nucleotides agree with TRBD1. V lost 5 bases, J lost 0 bases, and 3 bases stayed unmatched. CDR1 and CDR2 from the germline V gene are GTSNPN and SVGIG (reference sequence). The CDR3 has 13 residues.